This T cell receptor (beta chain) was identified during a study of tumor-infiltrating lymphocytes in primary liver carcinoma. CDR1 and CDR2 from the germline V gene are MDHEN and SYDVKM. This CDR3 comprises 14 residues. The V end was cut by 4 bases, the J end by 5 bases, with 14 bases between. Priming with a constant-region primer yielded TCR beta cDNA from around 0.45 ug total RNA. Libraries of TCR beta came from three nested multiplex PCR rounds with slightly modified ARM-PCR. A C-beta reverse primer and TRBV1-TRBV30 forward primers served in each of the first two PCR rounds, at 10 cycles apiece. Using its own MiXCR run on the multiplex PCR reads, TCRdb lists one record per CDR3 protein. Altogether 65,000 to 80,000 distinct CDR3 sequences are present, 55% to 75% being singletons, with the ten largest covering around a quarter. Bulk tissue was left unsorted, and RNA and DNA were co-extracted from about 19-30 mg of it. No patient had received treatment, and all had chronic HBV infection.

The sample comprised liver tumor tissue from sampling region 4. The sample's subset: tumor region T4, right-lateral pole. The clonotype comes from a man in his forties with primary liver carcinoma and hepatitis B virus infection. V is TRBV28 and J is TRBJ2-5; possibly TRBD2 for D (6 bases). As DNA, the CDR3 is TGTGCCAGCAGTTCCTCGGGACTCCAGGAGACCCAGTACTTC. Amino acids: CASSSSGLQETQYF. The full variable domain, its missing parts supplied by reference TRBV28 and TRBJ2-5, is DVKVTQSSRYLVKRTGEKVFLECVQDMDHENMFWYRQDPGLGLRLIYFSYDVKMKEKGDIPEGYSVSREKKERFSLILESASTNQTSMYLCASSSSGLQETQYFGPGTRLLVL.